The 22 T cell receptor beta chains given below trace back to one sample, sequenced in a study of human thymus T cells. TCRdb's table, derived via immunoSEQ multiplex PCR, lists solely in-frame clones and lacks some. This table has around 130,000 clones, around 94% appearing once. From resections taken during corrective heart surgery, the thymus tissue was obtained. Sequencing was performed on thymus tissue. These TCRs come from a boy in the first two years of life with a congenital heart defect but otherwise immunologically healthy.

In its sample, this clone was seen a few times. The J gene is TRBJ1-6, the V gene TRBV19; D uncertain. The CDR3 covers 13 residues. The germline CDR1 and CDR2 sequences are LNHDA and SQIVND (reference sequence). Trimming cost V 7 bases and J 6 bases, with 10 bases left between them. CDR3 DNA sequence: TGTGCCAGTAATGGCTTACCTAATTCACCCCTCCACTTT. It encodes CASNGLPNSPLHF.

This chain connects TRBV21-1 to TRBJ2-7; the table calls TRBD2, which could not be checked here. TRBV21-1 is a known pseudogene. This CDR3 region has 18 residues. In DNA, the CDR3 is TGTGCCAGCAGCAAAGAACCTTGGAGGCGGTACCTTGGGAACGAGCAGTACTTC. Protein: CASSKEPWRRYLGNEQYF.

This chain joins TRBV5-1 and TRBJ2-1; no firm D call. This CDR3 contains 18 residues. Looked up from germline, CDR1 is SGHRS and CDR2 is YFSETQ. Trimming shortened V by 0 bases and J by 0 bases, and 16 bases separated the two germline ends. The CDR3 sequence: CASSLACLELYSYNEQFF. Here the CDR3 DNA reads TGCGCCAGCAGCTTGGCCTGTCTCGAACTCTACTCCTACAATGAGCAGTTCTTC.

J is TRBJ1-3 and V is TRBV15, with D possibly TRBD1 on 5 matching bases. The CDR3 consists of 13 residues. The V end was cut by 8 bases, the J end by 0 bases, with 8 bases between. The germline V gene has CDR1 LNHNV and CDR2 YYDKDF (reference sequence). The CDR3 loop reads CATAGYSGNTIYF. Here the CDR3 DNA reads TGTGCCACCGCAGGGTACTCTGGAAACACCATATATTTT.

The rearrangement uses TRBV11-3 and TRBJ2-1; D is uncertain. Looked up from germline, CDR1 is SGHNT and CDR2 is YENEEA. The CDR3 runs to 12 residues. V dropped 2 bases and J dropped 10 bases, with 9 bases sitting between them. DNA of the CDR3: TGTGCCAGCAGCTTACGAGCGCGGGAGCAGTTCTTC. Its translation: CASSLRAREQFF.

This chain's CDR3 is CSGLRFGELFF. CDR3 in DNA: TGCAGCGGCTTACGGTTCGGGGAGCTGTTTTTT. The gene calls are TRBV29-1 and TRBJ2-2, with D unclear. This CDR3 is built from 11 residues. V lost 7 bases to trimming and J lost 7 bases, with 10 bases between them. Germline CDR1 is SQVTM and CDR2 is ANQGSEA.

This clone was picked up a small number of times. The chain is built from TRBV5-1 and TRBJ1-2, with a weak D call TRBD1 (5 bases). Germline V CDR1 and CDR2: SGHRS, YFSETQ. Between the trimmed V and J ends, which lost 0 bases and 5 bases, there was a span of 5 bases. CDR3 length equals 12 residues. DNA for the CDR3: TGCGCCAGCAGCTTGGAGGGGTATGGCTACACCTTC. Residues: CASSLEGYGYTF.

The chain couples TRBV11-2 to TRBJ2-5; TRBD2 matches 8 bases. Germline CDR1 SGHAT, CDR2 FQNNGV. With V trimmed by 5 bases and J by 2 bases, 7 bases remained unmatched. This CDR3 is 15 amino acids long. The CDR3 region is CASSPSGGLQETQYF. CDR3 coding DNA: TGTGCCAGCAGCCCAAGCGGGGGCCTTCAAGAGACCCAGTACTTC.

The chain joins TRBV19 to TRBJ1-4; TRBD1 matches 9 bases. The CDR3 runs to 18 residues. The trim removed 5 bases at V and 4 bases at J, leaving 14 bases unmatched. In germline, CDR1 is LNHDA, CDR2 SQIVND (reference sequence). The CDR3 region has the DNA TGTGCCAGTAGTCCCCGGGACAGGGAGGGTAGGGATAATGAAAAACTGTTTTTT. Residues: CASSPRDREGRDNEKLFF.

The rearrangement joins TRBV9 to TRBJ2-7; 10 nucleotides align to TRBD2. With V trimmed by 0 bases and J by 2 bases, 2 bases remained unmatched. The CDR3 consists of 15 residues. Germline V gives CDR1 SGDLS, CDR2 YYNGEE. The CDR3: CASSVEAGGTYEQYF. Written as DNA, the CDR3 is TGTGCCAGCAGCGTAGAAGCGGGGGGGACCTACGAGCAGTACTTC.

The rearrangement links TRBV27 to TRBJ1-2; TRBD1 might be the D (5 bases). CDR3 length equals 16 residues. Trimming removed 4 bases from V and 1 base from J, with 16 bases in between. CDR1 is MNHEY, CDR2 SMNVEV, per germline (reference sequence). This CDR3 is CASSCSFWTLNYGYTF. The CDR3 region has the DNA TGTGCCAGCAGTTGCTCCTTTTGGACACTTAACTATGGCTACACCTTC.

The rearrangement joins TRBV28 to TRBJ1-3; tentatively, D is TRBD1 (5 bases). V lost 7 bases to trimming and J lost 0 bases, with 19 bases between them. CDR3 length: 17 amino acids. Germline loops: CDR1 MDHEN, CDR2 SYDVKM. The CDR3 is CASIAKPGPHSGNTIYF. The CDR3 DNA reads as TGTGCCAGCATCGCCAAACCGGGACCGCACTCTGGAAACACCATATATTTT.

This chain joins TRBV7-2 and TRBJ2-3; D remains ambiguous. Germline-derived CDR1 and CDR2 are SGHTA and FQGNSA. This CDR3 is built from 12 residues. Trimming pared 7 bases from V and 3 bases from J, leaving 8 bases between. CDR3 DNA: TGTGCCAGCACCCCGACAACAGATACGCAGTATTTT. Its translation is CASTPTTDTQYF.

The CDR3 spells CASSGQGPVRLHEKLFF. The CDR3 region has the DNA TGTGCCAGCAGTGGACAAGGCCCGGTCCGACTTCATGAAAAACTGTTTTTT. The chain is built from TRBV6-1 and TRBJ1-4; D gene uncertain. Trimming shortened V by 4 bases and J by 6 bases, and 21 bases separated the two germline ends. Germline CDR1 and CDR2: MNHNS and SASEGT. The CDR3 has 17 amino acids.

The rearrangement joins TRBV7-4 to TRBJ2-5; tentatively, D is TRBD1 or TRBD2 (5 bases each). CDR3 length equals 15 residues. Germline values: CDR1 SGHVT, CDR2 SQSDAQ. V gave up 1 base and J gave up 6 bases, with 15 bases separating them. The CDR3 DNA sequence: TGTGCCAGCAGCTTAGTAACGGCCCGGGGACAGACCCAGTACTTC. Protein sequence: CASSLVTARGQTQYF. The variable domain in full, with the rest retrieved from reference TRBV7-4 and TRBJ2-5, is GAGVSQSPRYKVAKRGRDVALRCDSISGHVTLYWYRQTLGQGSEVLTYSQSDAQRDKSGRPSGRFSAERPERSVSTLKIQRTEQGDSAVYLCASSLVTARGQTQYFGPGTRLLVL.

This chain uses TRBV18 with TRBJ1-4; D is unresolved. This CDR3 is 11 amino acids long. Germline CDR1 reads KGHSH; CDR2 reads LQKENI. V shed 4 bases and J shed 12 bases, with 9 bases lying between them. CDR3 nucleotide sequence: TGTGCCAGCTCACAGCATCGGGAACTGTTTTTT. Its protein product is CASSQHRELFF.

This chain connects TRBV11-2 to TRBJ1-1; D call uncertain. Germline V CDR1 and CDR2: SGHAT, FQNNGV. Trimming removed 0 bases from V and 1 base from J, with 9 bases in between. The CDR3 runs to 15 residues. CDR3 protein: CASSLERPWNTEAFF. CDR3 bases: TGTGCCAGCAGCTTAGAGAGGCCGTGGAACACTGAAGCTTTCTTT.

The chain combines TRBV5-6 with TRBJ2-3; either TRBD1 or TRBD2 may fit D (6 bases each). Germline CDR1 SGHDT, CDR2 YYEEEE. V dropped 4 bases and J dropped 0 bases, with 12 bases sitting between them. CDR3 length: 15 residues. The CDR3 is CASSPEGGSTDTQYF. CDR3 bases: TGTGCCAGCAGCCCGGAGGGGGGAAGCACAGATACGCAGTATTTT.

The chain recombines TRBV30 with TRBJ2-5, with 8 bases that match TRBD1. V was pared by 1 base and J by 4 bases, with 5 bases of the junction left unmatched. The CDR3 has 14 residues. Germline V CDR1 and CDR2: GTSNPN, SVGIG (reference sequence). CDR3 sequence: CAWSDRGVRETQYF. In DNA form, the CDR3 reads TGTGCCTGGAGTGACAGGGGGGTACGAGAGACCCAGTACTTC.

This clone was counted a single time. For the CDR3, the DNA is TGTGCCAGCAGCGCCCGGCTGGGAGCACAGGCCCAGTACTTC. Protein: CASSARLGAQAQYF. This chain connects TRBV9 to TRBJ2-5; the D call may be TRBD1 or TRBD2 (5 bases each). Per germline, CDR1 SGDLS and CDR2 YYNGEE. Trimming took off 3 bases at V and 9 bases at J, with 18 bases between the two ends. The CDR3 covers 14 residues.

CDR3 in amino acids: CASSSGQGMVYEQYF. The CDR3 DNA reads as TGCGCCAGCAGCTCGGGACAGGGGATGGTCTACGAGCAGTACTTC. The chain employs TRBV5-1 and TRBJ2-7, with TRBD1 identical over 10 bases. There are 15 residues in the CDR3. Per germline, CDR1 SGHRS and CDR2 YFSETQ. V dropped 3 bases and J dropped 3; count of bases not matched to a gene: 6.

This sequence joins TRBV4-3 and TRBJ2-5; 8 bases map to TRBD2. Germline CDR1 is LGHNA and CDR2 is YSLEER. The CDR3 runs 17 residues. The V segment lost 1 base and the J segment 0 bases; nucleotides outside the gene matches: 7. CDR3 region: CASSQVTSGGDQETQYF. For the CDR3, the DNA is TGCGCCAGCAGCCAAGTCACGAGCGGGGGCGACCAAGAGACCCAGTACTTC.